A selection of T cell receptor beta chains follows, all from one sample in a study of T cell responses to AZD1222 COVID-19 vaccine. Generated by immunoSEQ multiplex PCR, the TCRdb table keeps only in-frame clones and is missing some. The sample has about 140,000 clones, around nine tenths seen once. Sequencing was performed on peripheral blood, taken on day 0 of AZD1222 vaccination. These receptors were taken from an adult in good health. The CDR3 runs from the conserved cysteine through the conserved F or W. D genes are given only for firm matches. Rows may omit the clone size; those that give it use once, few, many or a size class.

TRBV15	NA	TRBJ1-1	NA	TGTGCCACCAGGATCAGGGGAGGGAGAACTGAAGCTTTCTTT	CATRIRGGRTEAFF
TRBV6-8	NA	TRBJ2-7	NA	TGTGCCAGCAGCCAGATATTGGACAGTCCCTACGAGCAGTACTTC	CASSQILDSPYEQYF
TRBV28	NA	TRBJ2-7	NA	TGTGCCAGCAGTTTACAGAGCTCCTACGAGCAGTACTTC	CASSLQSSYEQYF
TRBV7-8	NA	TRBJ1-6	NA	TGTGCCAGCAGGTGGCGGGCCTCCGTTAATTCACCCCTCCACTTT	CASRWRASVNSPLHF
TRBV6-5	TRBD1	TRBJ1-3	once	TGTGCCAGCACCGACGGGACAGGGGGCTTTTACACCATATATTTT	CASTDGTGGFYTIYF
TRBV6-2/TRBV6-3	TRBD2	TRBJ2-7	NA	TGTGCCAGCAGTTACGGGACTAGCTCCTACGAGCAGTACTTC	CASSYGTSSYEQYF
TRBV18	TRBD1	TRBJ1-1	NA	TGTGCCAGCGCGACAGGGGGCAAAACTGAAGCTTTCTTT	CASATGGKTEAFF
TRBV30	NA	TRBJ2-5	NA	TGTGCCTGGACGACATACAGGGAACTTCAAGAGACCCAGTACTTC	CAWTTYRELQETQYF
TRBV2	NA	TRBJ1-2	NA	TGTGCCAGCGGCGAGGGGTTGCGGGGATATACCTTC	CASGEGLRGYTF
TRBV27	NA	TRBJ2-5	NA	TGTGCCAGCAGTTTATCAAGGGGGGTCGGGGAGACCCAGTACTTC	CASSLSRGVGETQYF
TRBV3-1/TRBV3-2	NA	TRBJ1-6	once	TGTGCCAGCAGCCATCTCCAGGCTTCAGGTTCACCCCTCCACTTT	CASSHLQASGSPLHF
TRBV5-6	TRBD1	TRBJ1-4	once	TGTGCCAGCAGCCAGACAGGGGCCGGTGAAAAACTGTTTTTT	CASSQTGAGEKLFF
TRBV6-5	NA	TRBJ1-2	NA	TGTGCCAGCAGTTACCAGGGCGCCTATGGCTACACCTTC	CASSYQGAYGYTF
TRBV11-2	NA	TRBJ2-7	NA	TGTGCCAGCAGCTTAAAAAGGGCCTACGAGCAGTACTTC	CASSLKRAYEQYF
TRBV29-1	NA	TRBJ1-1	NA	TGCAGCGTTGAGAGCCTCCACACAGGGCTGTCTTTCTTT	CSVESLHTGLSFF
TRBV27	NA	TRBJ2-3	NA	TGTGCCAGCAGTCGGTCTAGCGCCACTAGCACAGATACGCAGTATTTT	CASSRSSATSTDTQYF
TRBV4-2	TRBD1	TRBJ1-2	NA	TGTGCCAGCAGCCTCGGGACAGGGCTCTACACCTTC	CASSLGTGLYTF
TRBV4-1	TRBD1	TRBJ2-1	once	TGCGCCAGCAGCACCGGGACAGGGGATTACAATGAGCAGTTCTTC	CASSTGTGDYNEQFF
TRBV28	TRBD1	TRBJ2-1	NA	TGTGCCAGCAAAAAGTACACAGGGGCAAACAATGAGCAGTTCTTC	CASKKYTGANNEQFF
TRBV4-2	NA	TRBJ1-4	NA	TGTGCCAGCAGCCAAGACCGGGGGAGGAATGAAAAACTGTTTTTT	CASSQDRGRNEKLFF
TRBV14	TRBD1	TRBJ1-6	NA	TGTGCCAGCAGCCAATTGCGAACAGGGGGATCACCCCTCCACTTT	CASSQLRTGGSPLHF
TRBV28	NA	TRBJ2-7	NA	TGTGCCAGCAGTTTATGGCAGGAGCTATCCTACGAGCAGTACTTC	CASSLWQELSYEQYF
TRBV27	NA	TRBJ2-7	NA	TGTGCCAGCAGTTCGGGGATGGGTATGGATACCCAGTACTTC	CASSSGMGMDTQYF
TRBV7-6	NA	TRBJ1-1	NA	TGTGCCAGCAGCCCGACTGGGACGTTGGAAGCTTTCTTT	CASSPTGTLEAFF
TRBV2	TRBD1	TRBJ1-2	NA	TGTGCCAGCAGAACCGGGACAGGGAATGGCTACACCTTC	CASRTGTGNGYTF
TRBV6-5	TRBD1	TRBJ1-1	once	TGTGCCAGCAGTTACTCGGGACAGGGGAACGCTGAAGCTTTCTTT	CASSYSGQGNAEAFF
TRBV12-3/TRBV12-4	NA	TRBJ2-7	NA	TGTGCCAGCAGTCAGGCAGCCGAGCAGTACTTC	CASSQAAEQYF
TRBV11-2	NA	TRBJ2-1	NA	TGTGCCAGCAGCTTACAGGGTTTGTACAATGAGCAGTTCTTC	CASSLQGLYNEQFF
TRBV30	NA	TRBJ1-5	NA	TGTGCCTGGAGTGTTAGGGGCAATCAGCCCCAGCATTTT	CAWSVRGNQPQHF
TRBV29-1	TRBD1	TRBJ1-5	NA	TGCAGCGTCGGGACAGCCTCTAATCAGCCCCAGCATTTT	CSVGTASNQPQHF
TRBV21-1	NA	TRBJ1-2	NA	TGTGCCAGCAGCACAAAGGAGGGTGCCTCTGGCTACACCTTC	CASSTKEGASGYTF
TRBV2	NA	TRBJ2-7	NA	TGTGCCAGCACTCCGGGCAGGTTTTCCTACGAGCAGTACTTC	CASTPGRFSYEQYF
TRBV27	NA	TRBJ1-3	NA	TGTGCCAGCACCCTCATCGGGGGAGGTCCTGGAAACACCATATATTTT	CASTLIGGGPGNTIYF
TRBV19	TRBD1	TRBJ1-6	NA	TGTGCCAGTAGTTCGACAGGGCTGAATTCACCCCTCCACTTT	CASSSTGLNSPLHF
TRBV6-4	NA	TRBJ1-1	NA	TGTGCCAGCAGTGCCGGTGGGAGGACTGAAGCTTTCTTT	CASSAGGRTEAFF
TRBV24-1	NA	TRBJ2-1	NA	TGTGCCACCAGTGATCGGGGGAGCTGGTCTATTGATGAGCAGTTCTTC	CATSDRGSWSIDEQFF
TRBV4-2	NA	TRBJ2-2	NA	TGTGCCAGCAGCTACCGGTTTAGCGAGGGCACCGGGGAGCTGTTTTTT	CASSYRFSEGTGELFF
TRBV7-9	NA	TRBJ2-7	NA	TGTGCCAGCGGAGGATTTGCGGGTTACGAGCAGTACTTC	CASGGFAGYEQYF
TRBV7-2	TRBD2	TRBJ2-5	NA	TGTGCCAGCAGCCCCGGGAGGCAGCAAGAGACCCAGTACTTC	CASSPGRQQETQYF
TRBV11-1	NA	TRBJ2-7	NA	TGTGCCAGCAGTTTCGGACAGACCTACGAGCAGTACTTC	CASSFGQTYEQYF
TRBV7-6	NA	TRBJ1-1	NA	TGTGCCAGCAGCGGCAGGGGTAACACTGAAGCTTTCTTT	CASSGRGNTEAFF
TRBV19	TRBD2	TRBJ2-1	NA	TGTGCCAGTAGGCTTAGCGGGGGGGCCCCCTACAATGAGCAGTTCTTC	CASRLSGGAPYNEQFF
TRBV5-8	TRBD1	TRBJ1-1	NA	TGTGCCAGCAGCTTTGACAGGGGGCGAAACACTGAAGCTTTCTTT	CASSFDRGRNTEAFF
TRBV27	NA	TRBJ2-3	NA	TGTGCCACCCGAGGCCAAGTGCGGGACTCAGATACGCAGTATTTT	CATRGQVRDSDTQYF
TRBV20-1	NA	TRBJ2-3	NA	TGCAGTGCTAGTCTCCTCACAGATACGCAGTATTTT	CSASLLTDTQYF
TRBV18	NA	TRBJ2-3	few	TGTGCCAGCTCACCGATGGCAGGCACAGATACGCAGTATTTT	CASSPMAGTDTQYF
TRBV5-1	NA	TRBJ1-1	few	TGCGCCAGCAGCTTGGCGGCCCCCGAGGCTGAAGCTTTCTTT	CASSLAAPEAEAFF